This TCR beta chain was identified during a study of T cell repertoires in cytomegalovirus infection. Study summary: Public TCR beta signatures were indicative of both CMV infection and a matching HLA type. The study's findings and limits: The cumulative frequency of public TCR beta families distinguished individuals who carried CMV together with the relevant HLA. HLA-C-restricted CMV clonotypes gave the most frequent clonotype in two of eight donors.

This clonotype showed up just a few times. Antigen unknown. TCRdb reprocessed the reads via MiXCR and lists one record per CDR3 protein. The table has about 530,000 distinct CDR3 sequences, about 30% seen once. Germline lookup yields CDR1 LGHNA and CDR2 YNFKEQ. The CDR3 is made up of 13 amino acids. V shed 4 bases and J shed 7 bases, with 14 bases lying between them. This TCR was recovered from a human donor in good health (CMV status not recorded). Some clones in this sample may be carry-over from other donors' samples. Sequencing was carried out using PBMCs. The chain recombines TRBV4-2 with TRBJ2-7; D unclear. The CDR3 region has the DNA TGTGCCAGCAGCCGGGGAATTGAAGGGGAGCAGTACTTC. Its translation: CASSRGIEGEQYF.